This T cell receptor (beta chain) emerged from a study of cytomegalovirus exposure and HLA in healthy donors (TCRdb year 2017). Describing the broader study: According to a later analysis, one platform produced both the approximately 110 validation repertoires and the approximately 660 repertoires of the first cohort. The study was designed to test whether signatures of past pathogen exposure could be identified by cataloging public T cell receptors. A separate validation cohort of some 130 different subjects was used in addition to the 666-subject first cohort. To predict cytomegalovirus infection status, the study brought together high-throughput TCR immunosequencing, statistical association of individual TCRs with disease status, and machine learning.

As to this clone: It has no known antigen specificity. A junction end diverges from the germline sequence, so it may reflect a read error.

Preparation of the library involved the immunoSEQ multiplex PCR assay. Under the source paper's analysis protocol: A statistical classification framework was built for diagnosing cytomegalovirus status from the catalog of TCR beta chain sequences. In its TCRdb copy, this immuneACCESS table keeps in-frame sequences only and misses some clones. Where compared with another copy, unresolved V genes explain less than half of these, and the others have no known cause. V and J calls plus clone size are reproduced from that table; the DNA served to infer D and trimming. Recorded for this sample are under 50,000 clones; about 94% of them occurred a single time. The ten most abundant clones make up approximately 7.8% of the sample. The donors were included in the validation cohort of 100 to 150 subjects, a group kept apart from the roughly 680-subject first cohort. Points the paper makes about the study in general: Of the cluster scores, around 95% were above 0 in a later analysis, which found that TCRs clustered in the first cohort also tended to co-occur in the approximately 130 validation repertoires. In vitro tests confirmed that three of the cytomegalovirus-associated TCR beta chains recognize cytomegalovirus antigens. A later analysis lacked HLA typing for the validation cohort, so it scored co-occurrence in that cohort across all 120 repertoires. Most TCR sequences were seen in very few donors, while some public TCRs were found in many individuals. The study gave a list of roughly 150 TCR beta chains associated with cytomegalovirus. The authors suggested that the approach could potentially be generalized to other disease states and immunological phenotypes. The classifier was reported to diagnose cytomegalovirus status with high specificity and sensitivity in both the original cohort and the validation cohort.

The CDR3 measures 17 amino acids from cysteine to phenylalanine. Left in the record is the CDR3 DNA by itself, 51 bases read in frame from the first base. CDR1 and CDR2 (SSHAT, FNYEAQ) derive from the germline V gene (reference sequence). The sequence was obtained from a young woman in good health and CMV-seropositive. The chain is assembled from TRBV7-7 and TRBJ1-2; 9 nucleotides in the junction match TRBD1. The sequenced material came from PBMCs. This receptor has the CDR3 CASSLPPGTGLSYGYTF. DNA sequence: TGTGCTAGCAGTCTTCCCCCCGGGACAGGGCTTAGCTATGGCTACACCTTC. Outside the CDR3, residues come from the reference TRBV7-7 and TRBJ1-2 proteins, so the full variable domain is: GAGVSQSPRYKVTKRGQDVTLRCDPISSHATLYWYQQALGQGPEFLTYFNYEAQPDKSGLPSDRFSAERPEGSISTLTIQRTEQRDSAMYRCASSLPPGTGLSYGYTFGSGTRLTVV.